This T cell receptor beta chain stems from a study of cytomegalovirus exposure and HLA in healthy donors. Broader study findings: Among CMV-associated TCR beta chains, most appeared HLA-restricted in a later analysis.

The PCR contained 60 Vbeta and 13 Jbeta primers. Clones were read by immunoSEQ multiplex PCR, and TCRdb kept only the in-frame ones, dropping some. The sample shows around 190,000 clones, roughly four fifths of them seen only once. From germline, CDR1 is SNHLY and CDR2 FYNNEI. The CDR3 runs to 15 residues. With respect to this clone: Antigen: not known.

The V call is TRBV2, the J call TRBJ2-5; a possible D gene is TRBD2 (6 bases). The tail of the sequence fits TRBJ2-7 better, so the J call may be wrong. The sample was PBMCs. The sequence was collected from a woman aged 30 to 39 in good health and CMV-seropositive. CDR3 bases: TGTGCCAGCAGCACCAGCGGTGGAGGGCCCTACGAGCAGTACTTC. Translated, it gives CASSTSGGGPYEQYF.